This TCR beta chain was observed in a study of blood T cell repertoires in COVID-19. The overall study: Specimens from acute and convalescent COVID-19 originated in the United States, Italy and Spain. Sources were T cells, B-cell-depleted T cells, or PBMCs; the material itself was cDNA or gDNA.

How the authors handled the data: From reference gene primer amplification, estimates of nucleated cell counts were derived. Data came from immunoSEQ multiplex PCR; TCRdb stores just in-frame clones and leaves some out. V, J and clone size reflect that table, while D and trimming were determined from the DNA. The table shows some 220,000 clones, with around 86% occurring only once. This clone was counted a few times. One Seattle source followed patients from active infection through their disease course. V lost 8 bases to trimming and J lost 1 base; unmatched junction nucleotides: 4. Germline CDR1 reads LNHDA; CDR2 reads SQIVND (reference sequence). CDR3 size: 13 residues.

This TCR was sampled from a woman in her 70s with COVID-19, enrolled during active disease. The gene calls are TRBV19 and TRBJ1-1, with 7 bases matching TRBD1. The specimen was peripheral blood. The CDR3: CASFDRANTEAFF. CDR3 nucleotides: TGTGCCAGTTTTGACAGGGCGAACACTGAAGCTTTCTTT.